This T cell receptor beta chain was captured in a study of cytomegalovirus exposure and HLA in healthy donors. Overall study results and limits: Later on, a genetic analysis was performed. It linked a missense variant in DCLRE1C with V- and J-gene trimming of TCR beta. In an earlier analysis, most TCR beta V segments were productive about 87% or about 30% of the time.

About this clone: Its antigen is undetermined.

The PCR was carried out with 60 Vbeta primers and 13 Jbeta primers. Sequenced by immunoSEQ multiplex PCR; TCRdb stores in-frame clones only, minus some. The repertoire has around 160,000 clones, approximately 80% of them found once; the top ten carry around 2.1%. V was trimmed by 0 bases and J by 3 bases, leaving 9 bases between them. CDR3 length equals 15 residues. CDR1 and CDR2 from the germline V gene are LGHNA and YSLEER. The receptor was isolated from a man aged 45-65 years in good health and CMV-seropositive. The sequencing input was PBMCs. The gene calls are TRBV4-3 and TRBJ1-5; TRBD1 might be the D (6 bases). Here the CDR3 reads CASSQDRGINQPQHF. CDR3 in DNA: TGCGCCAGCAGCCAAGATAGGGGGATCAATCAGCCCCAGCATTTT.